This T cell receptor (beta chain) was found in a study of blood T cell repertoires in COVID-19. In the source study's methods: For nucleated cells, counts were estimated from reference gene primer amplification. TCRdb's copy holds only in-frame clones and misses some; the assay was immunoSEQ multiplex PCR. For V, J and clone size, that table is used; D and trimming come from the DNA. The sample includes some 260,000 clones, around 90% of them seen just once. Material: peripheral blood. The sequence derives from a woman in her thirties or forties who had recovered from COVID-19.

The CDR3 here is CAISGGREDYGYTF. The CDR3 coding sequence is TGTGCCATCAGTGGGGGCAGGGAGGACTATGGCTACACCTTC. V gene TRBV10-3 combines with J gene TRBJ1-2; D is possibly TRBD1 (5 bases). Germline CDR1 reads ENHRY; CDR2 reads SYGVKD. The CDR3 length is 14 residues. Trimming removed 4 bases from V and 3 bases from J, with 12 bases in between.